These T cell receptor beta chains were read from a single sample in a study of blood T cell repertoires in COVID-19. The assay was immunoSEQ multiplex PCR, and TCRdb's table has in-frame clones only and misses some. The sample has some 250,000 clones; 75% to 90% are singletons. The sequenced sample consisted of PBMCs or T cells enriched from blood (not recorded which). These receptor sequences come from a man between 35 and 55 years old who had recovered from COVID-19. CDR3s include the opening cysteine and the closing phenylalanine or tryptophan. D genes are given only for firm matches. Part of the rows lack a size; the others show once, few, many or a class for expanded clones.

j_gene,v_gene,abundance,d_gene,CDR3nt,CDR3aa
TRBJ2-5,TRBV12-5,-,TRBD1,TGTGCTAGTGGTTTGGTATCTCCACAGGGGGCGCAAGAGACCCAGTACTTC,CASGLVSPQGAQETQYF
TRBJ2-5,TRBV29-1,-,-,TGCAGCGTCCAACGCTGGACCGGAGGGACCCAGGAGACCCAGTACTTC,CSVQRWTGGTQETQYF
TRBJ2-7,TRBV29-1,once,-,TGCAGCGTTGAAGAACCGGACAGTGCCTACGAGCAGTACTTC,CSVEEPDSAYEQYF
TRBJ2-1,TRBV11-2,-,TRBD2,TGTGCCAGCAGACCTAGGACTAGCGGGGGGGTTCCCGATGAGCAGTTCTTC,CASRPRTSGGVPDEQFF
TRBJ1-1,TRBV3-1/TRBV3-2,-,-,TGTGCCAGCAGCCTAAGGCCCCCCGGGACTGAAGCTTTCTTT,CASSLRPPGTEAFF
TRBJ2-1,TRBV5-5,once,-,TGTGCCAGCAACCTAGGAACGATTTACTCCTACAATGAGCAGTTCTTC,CASNLGTIYSYNEQFF
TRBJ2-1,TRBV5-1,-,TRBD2,TGCGCCAGCTCCCGGGCCGGACTAGCGGGAGTAAATGAGCAGTTCTTC,CASSRAGLAGVNEQFF
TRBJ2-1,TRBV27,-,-,TGTGCCAGCAGTTTGGCAGCGGTGCTATCCTACAATGAGCAGTTCTTC,CASSLAAVLSYNEQFF
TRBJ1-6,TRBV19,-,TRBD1,TGTGCCAGTAGGGAGGGACAGGGGGCTTCACCCCTCCACTTT,CASREGQGASPLHF
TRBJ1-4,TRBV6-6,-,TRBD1,TGTGCCAGCAGCACGACAGGGATAGATGAAAAACTGTTTTTT,CASSTTGIDEKLFF
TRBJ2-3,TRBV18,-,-,TGTGCCAGCTCACCACTCACGGGTGCCGGCACAGATACGCAGTATTTT,CASSPLTGAGTDTQYF
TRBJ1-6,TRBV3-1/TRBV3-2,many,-,TGTGCCAGCAGCCAAGCACACACCGGGGGTTCACCCCTCCACTTT,CASSQAHTGGSPLHF
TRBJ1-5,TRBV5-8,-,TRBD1,TGTGCCAGCCCACGCGGCAGGGGGAATCAGCCCCAGCATTTT,CASPRGRGNQPQHF
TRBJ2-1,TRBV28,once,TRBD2,TGTGCCAGCAGAACCAGAACCGGGACTAGCGGTTACAATGAGCAGTTCTTC,CASRTRTGTSGYNEQFF
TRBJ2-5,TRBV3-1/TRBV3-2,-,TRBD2,TGTGCCAGCAGCTCCCTACTAGCGGCGGGGTGGGAGACCCAGTACTTC,CASSSLLAAGWETQYF
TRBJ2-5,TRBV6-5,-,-,TGTGCCAGCAGTTCACCCAGGACTGGCACTGAGACCCAGTACTTC,CASSSPRTGTETQYF